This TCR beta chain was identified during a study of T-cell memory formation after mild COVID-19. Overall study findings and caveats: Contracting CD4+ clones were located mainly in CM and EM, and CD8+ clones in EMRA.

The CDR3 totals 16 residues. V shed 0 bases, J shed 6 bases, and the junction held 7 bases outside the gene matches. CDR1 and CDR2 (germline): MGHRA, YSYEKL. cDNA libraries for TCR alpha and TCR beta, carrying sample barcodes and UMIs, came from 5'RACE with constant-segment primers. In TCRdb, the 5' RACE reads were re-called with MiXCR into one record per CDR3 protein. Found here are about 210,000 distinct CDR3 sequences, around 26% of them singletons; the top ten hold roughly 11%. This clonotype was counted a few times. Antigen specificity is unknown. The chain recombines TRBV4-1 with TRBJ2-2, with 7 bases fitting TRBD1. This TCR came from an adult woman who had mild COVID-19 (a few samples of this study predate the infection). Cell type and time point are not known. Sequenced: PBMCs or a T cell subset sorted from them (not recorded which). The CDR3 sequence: CASSQDEQGWAGELFF. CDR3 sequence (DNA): TGCGCCAGCAGCCAAGACGAACAGGGGTGGGCCGGGGAGCTGTTTTTT.